The 17 T cell receptor beta chains below come from one sample, sequenced in a study of shared clonotypes between healthy human individuals. The data were produced by immunoSEQ multiplex PCR, yet TCRdb's version contains in-frame clones alone and is incomplete. The sample consists of about 1.9 million clones, 90% to 95% of them appearing once. Terminally differentiated effector memory CD45RA+ cells were excluded by CCR7 positive selection of CD45RO-negative cells. The material sequenced was naive CD8+ T cells from PBMCs. The receptor set was obtained from a man aged 18 to 29 in good health. Some clones in this sample may be carry-over from other donors' samples.

This chain uses TRBV27 with TRBJ1-4, with D maybe TRBD1 (5 bases). The germline V gene has CDR1 MNHEY and CDR2 SMNVEV (reference sequence). The V end lost 6 bases, the J end lost 6 bases, and 17 bases lay between the germline ends. This CDR3 is 15 amino acids long. The CDR3 DNA reads as TGTGCCAGCAGGTCCCGGGGGGGAATCTATGAAAAACTGTTTTTT. Residues: CASRSRGGIYEKLFF.

J is TRBJ2-7 and V is TRBV7-6; 7 bases are a match to TRBD2. CDR3 length: 16 residues. CDR1 is SGHVS and CDR2 is FNYEAQ in the germline V gene. With 1 base clipped from V and 4 bases from J, the junction kept 10 bases outside the gene matches. CDR3 in DNA: TGTGCCAGCAGCTTAGAACCTGGCGGGAGCGTGTACGAGCAGTACTTC. Translation gives CASSLEPGGSVYEQYF.

The chain is built from TRBV6-6 and TRBJ2-3, with TRBD2 matching 8 bases. Germline trimming cut 4 bases from V and 4 bases from J; bases unmatched to any gene: 7. The CDR3 runs to 15 residues. Germline V gene data show CDR1 as MNHNY and CDR2 as SVGAGI (reference sequence). This CDR3 is CASSSSGGGADTQYF. The CDR3 DNA follows: TGTGCCAGCAGTTCGTCGGGAGGGGGAGCAGATACGCAGTATTTT.

The chain recombines TRBV27 with TRBJ2-5, with 8 bases fitting TRBD2. This CDR3 contains 16 residues. Germline trimming cut 3 bases from V and 1 base from J; bases unmatched to any gene: 7. Germline V CDR1 and CDR2: MNHEY, SMNVEV (reference sequence). Here the CDR3 reads CASSFSAGEIQETQYF. The CDR3 DNA follows: TGTGCCAGCAGTTTCTCAGCGGGGGAGATCCAAGAGACCCAGTACTTC.

This chain's CDR3 is CASSSSHRDGLAKNIQYF. The CDR3 DNA is TGTGCCAGCAGCTCCTCTCACCGAGACGGTCTAGCCAAAAACATTCAGTACTTC. The genes are TRBV7-9 and TRBJ2-4; D not certain. V lost 4 bases, J lost 0 bases, and 19 bases lay in between. Germline V gives CDR1 SEHNR, CDR2 FQNEAQ (reference sequence). The CDR3 runs to 18 residues.

This clone came up a few times. The chain uses TRBV27 and TRBJ1-2; D is possibly TRBD1 (5 bases). V lost 1 base and J 3 bases, leaving 18 bases between the germline ends. The CDR3 length is 17 residues. Germline-derived CDR1 and CDR2 are MNHEY and SMNVEV (reference sequence). CDR3 amino acids: CASSLYGREGEDYGYTF. CDR3 DNA: TGTGCCAGCAGTTTATATGGCAGGGAAGGGGAAGACTATGGCTACACCTTC.

Notes on this clone: Other DNA sequences within the sample encode an identical CDR3. The chain's CDR3 is CASSLGRGQPQHF. CDR3 bases: TGTGCCAGCAGCTTAGGACGAGGGCAGCCCCAGCATTTT. V gene TRBV7-9 combines with J gene TRBJ1-5; D is ambiguous. Trimming took off 1 base at V and 7 bases at J, with 8 bases between the two ends. CDR1 is SEHNR and CDR2 is FQNEAQ in the germline V gene (reference sequence). The CDR3 covers 13 residues.

The sample holds one count of this clone. The V and J genes are TRBV9 and TRBJ2-1; 8 bases fit TRBD2. Looked up from germline, CDR1 is SGDLS and CDR2 is YYNGEE. The length of the CDR3 is 16 residues. V lost 4 bases, J lost 5 bases, and 11 bases stayed unmatched. The CDR3 DNA reads TGTGCCAGCAGCCCCGGGGGGGGCCCCCCTCACAATGAGCAGTTCTTC. This sequence encodes CASSPGGGPPHNEQFF.

The V and J genes are TRBV7-8 and TRBJ1-1; a possible D gene is TRBD1 (5 bases). CDR3 length: 15 residues. Per germline, CDR1 SGHVS and CDR2 FQNEAQ. V was clipped by 6 bases and J by 4 bases, with 18 bases between them. The CDR3 DNA reads TGTGCCAGCAGGCCGGGTAGGGGCCTGAGCACTGAAGCTTTCTTT. It is translated as CASRPGRGLSTEAFF.

The chain uses TRBV28 and TRBJ2-1, with D maybe TRBD1 (5 bases). The CDR3 sequence is 16 residues long. V lost 6 bases and J lost 5, with 20 bases in between. CDR1 and CDR2 (germline): MDHEN, SYDVKM. The DNA for the CDR3 is TGTGCCAGCAGAACTCCTTTGACAGTAAGTCACAATGAGCAGTTCTTC. This gives the protein CASRTPLTVSHNEQFF.

The chain has TRBV27 and TRBJ2-7, with a possible D match to TRBD2 (5 bases). The germline V and J ends were trimmed by 8 bases and 4 bases, with 18 bases remaining between them. CDR3 length: 14 residues. The germline gives CDR1 MNHEY, CDR2 SMNVEV (reference sequence). Here the CDR3 DNA reads TGTGCCAGCCCCCGGGGTATGCGGCAATACGAGCAGTACTTC. Protein: CASPRGMRQYEQYF.

The chain couples TRBV10-1 to TRBJ1-4; unclear D gene. V lost 0 bases and J 7 bases, leaving 12 bases between the germline ends. There are 15 residues in the CDR3. The germline V gene encodes CDR1 WNHNN and CDR2 SYGVQD (reference sequence). CDR3 in amino acids: CASSESRALGEKLFF. The CDR3 nucleotides are TGCGCCAGCAGTGAGTCCAGAGCGCTAGGTGAAAAACTGTTTTTT.

J is TRBJ2-1 and V is TRBV27; D remains ambiguous. Trimming pared 3 bases from V and 0 bases from J, leaving 9 bases between. The CDR3 spans 15 residues. Per germline, CDR1 MNHEY and CDR2 SMNVEV (reference sequence). The CDR3 protein is CASSFMKNSYNEQFF. The CDR3, as DNA: TGTGCCAGCAGTTTCATGAAGAACTCCTACAATGAGCAGTTCTTC.

The chain couples TRBV27 to TRBJ2-5, with a weak D call TRBD1 (6 bases). Germline V CDR1 and CDR2: MNHEY, SMNVEV (reference sequence). The CDR3 runs to 14 residues. V was cut by 6 bases and J by 4 bases, with 15 bases left in between. Written as DNA, the CDR3 is TGTGCCAGCAGAGCGAGGGGACATGGAGAGACCCAGTACTTC. Protein: CASRARGHGETQYF.

This chain joins TRBV29-1 and TRBJ2-7, with TRBD1 matching 7 bases. The CDR3 has 13 amino acids. With 1 base clipped from V and 6 bases from J, the junction kept 6 bases outside the gene matches. Germline CDR1 and CDR2: SQVTM and ANQGSEA. The CDR3 reads CSVEGGQAPEQYF. The CDR3 bases are TGCAGCGTTGAAGGAGGACAGGCTCCCGAGCAGTACTTC.

The genes are TRBV9 and TRBJ2-1, with D unresolved. Germline loops: CDR1 SGDLS, CDR2 YYNGEE. Trimming took 1 base from V and 4 from J, leaving 15 bases between them. The CDR3 sequence is 16 residues long. The CDR3 is CASSVTPRASYNEQFF. The CDR3 DNA reads as TGTGCCAGCAGCGTAACCCCTCGTGCCAGTTACAATGAGCAGTTCTTC.

This clone was counted a single time. Other DNA sequences in this sample translate to the same CDR3. The V call is TRBV4-3, the J call TRBJ2-2; 10 bases agree with TRBD2. From germline, CDR1 is LGHNA and CDR2 YSLEER. The V gene end was trimmed by 4 bases and the J gene end by 1 base; junction bases not matched to a gene: 3. This CDR3 is built from 16 residues. The DNA for the CDR3 is TGCGCCAGCAGCCCTCGACTAGCGGGGAACACCGGGGAGCTGTTTTTT. Translated: CASSPRLAGNTGELFF.